Below, 9 T cell receptor beta chains from the same sample are listed, as sequenced in a study of shared clonotypes between healthy human individuals. Some clones are missing from TCRdb's copy, which holds only in-frame ones; the method was immunoSEQ multiplex PCR. The table has around 2,000,000 clones, 85% to 95% seen once; the top ten hold roughly 1.7%. Naive CD8 cells, CD45RO-negative and positively selected for CCR7, excluded terminally differentiated effector memory CD45RA+ cells. Sequences were obtained from naive CD8+ T cells from PBMCs. The origin of the receptors is a young man in good health. Some clones in this sample may be carry-over from other donors' samples.

The chain uses TRBV14 and TRBJ2-1; 7 bases are a match to TRBD2. The trim removed 0 bases at V and 2 bases at J, leaving 19 bases unmatched. The germline CDR1 and CDR2 sequences are SGHDN and FVKESK. CDR3 length equals 21 residues. Here the CDR3 DNA reads TGTGCCAGCAGCCAAGAACATTTGGGCTTTTTGACGGCGGGAGCCTACAATGAGCAGTTCTTC. Protein product: CASSQEHLGFLTAGAYNEQFF.

This clone has only one observation. The chain has TRBV9 and TRBJ2-1; 9 bases match TRBD2. Trimming took 1 base from V and 6 from J; bases not matched to a gene: 14. The CDR3 is 18 residues long. Germline V gives CDR1 SGDLS, CDR2 YYNGEE. As DNA, the CDR3 is TGTGCCAGCAGCGTAATGGGGACTAGCTTGTTGGGAGCCAATGAGCAGTTCTTC. Translating gives CASSVMGTSLLGANEQFF.

The V and J genes are TRBV7-3 and TRBJ2-7; D is ambiguous. Germline V gives CDR1 SGHTA, CDR2 FQGTGA. The V gene lost 2 bases and the J gene lost 3 bases, with 8 bases spanning the gap. The CDR3 sequence is 13 residues long. The CDR3 nucleotides read TGTGCCAGCAGCTTATGGCCGAACTACGAGCAGTACTTC. Protein product: CASSLWPNYEQYF.

This sequence joins TRBV4-2 and TRBJ1-4, with D perhaps TRBD1 (5 bases). V lost 1 base, J lost 6 bases, and 12 bases lay in between. The CDR3 has 15 amino acids. Germline V gene lookup returns CDR1 LGHNA and CDR2 YNFKEQ. CDR3 amino acids: CASSQGGGRHEKLFF. Written as DNA, the CDR3 is TGTGCCAGCAGCCAAGGGGGGGGGAGGCATGAAAAACTGTTTTTT.

The rearrangement uses TRBV15 and TRBJ2-5; D tentatively fits TRBD1 or TRBD2 (6 bases each). The DNA end is more similar to TRBJ2-7, so the J call may be wrong. CDR3 length equals 14 residues. The germline gives CDR1 LNHNV, CDR2 YYDKDF (reference sequence). This CDR3 is CATSDRTIVREQYF. In DNA, the CDR3 is TGTGCCACCAGCGACAGGACTATTGTTCGCGAGCAGTACTTC.

The rearrangement links TRBV6-4 to TRBJ2-1, with D unclear. The germline V gene encodes CDR1 MRHNA and CDR2 SNTAGT. V was shortened by 4 bases and J by 0 bases, with 10 bases between the two germline ends. This CDR3 is built from 15 residues. DNA for the CDR3: TGTGCCAGCAGTGCTAAACAGAGCTCCTACAATGAGCAGTTCTTC. As protein: CASSAKQSSYNEQFF.

The chain links TRBV19 to TRBJ1-5, with a possible D match to TRBD1 (5 bases). CDR3 length equals 14 residues. Germline-derived CDR1 and CDR2 are LNHDA and SQIVND (reference sequence). The ends were cut back, 8 bases at V and 1 base at J, with 12 bases in the middle. DNA of the CDR3: TGTGCCAGTGTTCTGAGGGACAGCAATCAGCCCCAGCATTTT. Encoded protein: CASVLRDSNQPQHF.

The V gene is TRBV7-3, the J gene TRBJ1-2; weak D call: TRBD1 (6 bases). The CDR3 loop spans 14 amino acids. With 5 bases removed from V and 2 bases from J, the gap between germline ends came to 12 bases. The germline CDR1 and CDR2 sequences are SGHTA and FQGTGA. CDR3 nucleotides: TGTGCCAGCAGCCCGGGGGGCCCCAACTATGGCTACACCTTC. This sequence encodes CASSPGGPNYGYTF.

This chain connects TRBV27 to TRBJ2-2, with unresolved D. The CDR3 extends over 15 amino acids. V was cut by 5 bases and J by 5 bases, with 15 bases left in between. Germline V gene lookup returns CDR1 MNHEY and CDR2 SMNVEV (reference sequence). The CDR3 loop reads CASSPGPGKTGELFF. The CDR3 DNA follows: TGTGCCAGCAGTCCCGGGCCAGGAAAGACCGGGGAGCTGTTTTTT.